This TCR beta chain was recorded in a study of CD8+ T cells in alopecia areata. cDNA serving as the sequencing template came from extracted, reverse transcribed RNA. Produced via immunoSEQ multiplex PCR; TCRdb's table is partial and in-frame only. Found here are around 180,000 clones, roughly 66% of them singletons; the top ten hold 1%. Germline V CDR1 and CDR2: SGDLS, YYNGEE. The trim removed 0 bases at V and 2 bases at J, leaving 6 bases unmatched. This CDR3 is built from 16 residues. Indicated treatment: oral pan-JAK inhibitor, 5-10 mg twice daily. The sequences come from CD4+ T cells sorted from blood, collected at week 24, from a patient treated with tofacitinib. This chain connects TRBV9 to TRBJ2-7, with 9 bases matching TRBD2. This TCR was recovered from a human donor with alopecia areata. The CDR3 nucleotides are TGTGCCAGCAGCGTAGACCAAAAGCGGGGGGCCTACGAGCAGTACTTC. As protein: CASSVDQKRGAYEQYF.